The clone carrying this TCR beta chain has at least ten counts. This specimen comes from a study of regulatory T cells in long-lasting Graves disease. Time point described: persistent/refractory GD, antithyroid drugs over 5 years with positive TRAb. After RNA was extracted from PBMCs, the TCR library was made from it. For TCR beta, libraries came from iRepertoire HTBI primers and Arm-PCR of CDR3 regions. Using its own MiXCR run on the multiplex PCR reads, TCRdb lists one record per CDR3 protein. The table records about 450,000 distinct CDR3 sequences, roughly a quarter of them present only once. The CDR3 is 15 amino acids. Germline assignment: CDR1 SNHLY and CDR2 FYNNEI. The V segment lost 10 bases and the J segment 0 bases; nucleotides outside the gene matches: 8.

Here the sequenced sample was peripheral blood mononuclear cells (PBMCs), taken when the disease was refractory, from a patient treated with antithyroid drugs. This clonotype was sampled from a female donor with Graves disease. The rearrangement joins TRBV2 to TRBJ2-4, with TRBD2 identical over 8 bases. CDR3: CATNLAGLAKNIQYF. The CDR3 DNA sequence: TGTGCCACCAACTTAGCGGGATTAGCCAAAAACATTCAGTACTTC.